The 18 T cell receptor beta chains given below trace back to one sample, sequenced in a study of read filtering for tumor transcriptome and immune sequencing. This library used 300 to 450 ng RNA and molecular barcoded adaptors spanning alpha/delta and beta/gamma chains. TCRdb processed the reads anew with MiXCR; each CDR3 protein has one entry. The sample lists around 60,000 distinct CDR3 sequences, around 21% occurring once. Sequencing used a population of CD138-negative cells sorted from bone marrow. All receptors come from a donor aged 40 or over with multiple myeloma.

This clonotype was seen many times. This chain links TRBV5-5 with TRBJ2-1; the match to TRBD1 covers 8 bases. The CDR3 loop spans 16 amino acids. V was pared by 0 bases and J by 6 bases, with 8 bases of the junction left unmatched. Germline V gene sequence: CDR1 SGHKS, CDR2 YYEKEE (reference sequence). CDR3 in amino acids: CASSLEWTGYGNEQFF. The CDR3 bases are TGTGCCAGCAGCTTGGAATGGACAGGGTATGGCAATGAGCAGTTCTTC.

The V call is TRBV7-6, the J call TRBJ1-5; D is perhaps TRBD1 (5 bases). V was trimmed by 1 base and J by 9 bases, leaving 10 bases between them. CDR3 size: 13 residues. CDR1 is SGHVS, CDR2 FNYEAQ, per germline. The CDR3, as DNA: TGTGCCAGCAGCTTAGGGGGCGATCGGCCCCAGCATTTT. It specifies CASSLGGDRPQHF.

This clonotype occurred a few times. The chain combines TRBV20-1 with TRBJ2-1; the match to TRBD2 covers 14 bases. The ends lost 0 bases at V and 4 bases at J; junction bases unmatched: 17. In germline, CDR1 is DFQATT, CDR2 SNEGSKA (reference sequence). The CDR3 spans 21 residues. The chain's CDR3 is CSARDQQGVRTSGGMYNEQFF. In DNA, the CDR3 is TGCAGTGCTAGAGATCAACAAGGGGTTCGGACTAGCGGGGGGATGTACAATGAGCAGTTCTTC.

This clonotype was picked up a small number of times. Germline and junction disagree at one end, which may indicate a read error. The chain recombines TRBV19 with TRBJ2-7, with D tentatively TRBD1 (6 bases). This CDR3 is built from 12 residues. Germline lookup yields CDR1 LNHDA and CDR2 SQIVND (reference sequence). The DNA for the CDR3 is TGTGCCAGTAGTACGAACGGACAGCTAAAGGTCTTC. This translates into CASSTNGQLKVF.

This chain connects TRBV4-1 to TRBJ2-3; unclear D gene. CDR3 length: 14 residues. CDR1 is MGHRA and CDR2 is YSYEKL in the germline V gene. Trimming stripped 2 bases from V and 6 bases from J, with 12 bases between. The CDR3 DNA sequence: TGCGCCAGCAGCCAAACGGACGGCTTTGATACGCAGTATTTT. Translating it yields CASSQTDGFDTQYF.

This clonotype occurred a few times. The chain combines TRBV19 with TRBJ2-1, with 7 bases that match TRBD2. This CDR3 spans 15 amino acids. The germline CDR1 and CDR2 sequences are LNHDA and SQIVND (reference sequence). The junction had 13 bases not matched to a gene; V was cut back by 5 bases and J by 9 bases. The DNA for the CDR3 is TGTGCCAGTAGTTCCTCTAGCGGAGCGCGGGGTGAGCAGTTCTTC. Its protein product is CASSSSSGARGEQFF.

Points on this clonotype: One end of the junction does not line up with germline, which may come from a read error. The rearrangement joins TRBV4-1 to TRBJ2-4; D gene ambiguous. This CDR3 region has 14 residues. The germline V gene has CDR1 MGHRA and CDR2 YSYEKL. The CDR3 sequence: CASSQERAKSIQYF. The CDR3 DNA reads TGCGCCAGCAGCCAAGAAAGGGCCAAAAGCATTCAGTACTTC.

This clonotype was seen more than once but under ten times. V usage is TRBV7-2 and J usage is TRBJ2-7; D unresolved. The V gene's germline CDR1 is SGHTA and CDR2 FQGNSA. There are 15 residues in the CDR3. V was shortened by 1 base and J by 0 bases, with 10 bases between the two germline ends. Here the CDR3 reads CASSLERFPSYEQYF. In nucleotides, the CDR3 is TGTGCCAGCAGCTTAGAACGCTTTCCCTCCTACGAGCAGTACTTC. The full variable domain, its missing parts supplied by reference TRBV7-2 and TRBJ2-7, is GAGVSQSPSNKVTEKGKDVELRCDPISGHTALYWYRQSLGQGLEFLIYFQGNSAPDKSGLPSDRFSAERTGGSVSTLTIQRTQQEDSAVYLCASSLERFPSYEQYFGPGTRLTVT.

V gene TRBV27 combines with J gene TRBJ1-5; D gene unclear. V gave up 7 bases and J gave up 4 bases, with 20 bases separating them. CDR1 is MNHEY, CDR2 SMNVEV, per germline (reference sequence). The CDR3 consists of 16 residues. The CDR3 sequence: CASTPGGKRDNQPQHF. For the CDR3, the DNA is TGTGCCAGCACCCCTGGAGGGAAACGAGATAATCAGCCCCAGCATTTT.

This clonotype has just one count. At one end, the junction sequence differs from germline, possibly due to a read error. This chain uses TRBV20-1 with TRBJ2-1, with TRBD2 identical over 8 bases. Germline V gene lookup returns CDR1 DFQATT and CDR2 SNEGSKA (reference sequence). There are 14 residues in the CDR3. The CDR3 DNA sequence: TGCAGTGCTCGAATAGCGGGGACCTACAATGAGCAGCTCTTC. Residues: CSARIAGTYNEQLF.

This clonotype was counted ten times or more. This rearrangement joins TRBV28 to TRBJ1-1; D perhaps matches TRBD1 (5 bases). Germline-derived CDR1 and CDR2 are MDHEN and SYDVKM. This CDR3 has 12 amino acids. Trimming shortened V by 8 bases and J by 6 bases, and 13 bases separated the two germline ends. In nucleotides, the CDR3 is TGTGCCAGCGTCTGGAGGGGTGCTGAAGCTTTCTTT. Protein sequence: CASVWRGAEAFF.

This clonotype was seen at least ten times. The rearrangement links TRBV3-1 to TRBJ2-1; TRBD2 is a possible D gene (6 bases). Germline loops: CDR1 LGHDT, CDR2 YNNKEL (reference sequence). Deletions cut 4 bases from V and 3 bases from J, with 13 bases between. This CDR3 has 15 amino acids. The DNA for the CDR3 is TGTGCCAGCAGCCCCGTGGGCGGGAACTACAATGAGCAGTTCTTC. Its protein is CASSPVGGNYNEQFF.

A remark on this clonotype: An end of the junction does not agree with germline; a read error may underlie this. The genes are TRBV20-1 and TRBJ2-1; TRBD2 agrees at 8 bases. This CDR3 spans 16 amino acids. Germline V gives CDR1 DFQATT, CDR2 SNEGSKA (reference sequence). CDR3 DNA sequence: TGCAGTGCCCGTGAGCGGGAGACCTCCTCCCACAATGAGCGGTTCTTC. Residues: CSARERETSSHNERFF.

This clonotype was counted many times. This chain links TRBV5-6 with TRBJ2-7, with D possibly TRBD1 on 6 matching bases. V lost 2 bases, J lost 4 bases, and 16 bases lay in between. Germline CDR1 reads SGHDT; CDR2 reads YYEEEE. CDR3 length: 15 amino acids. The CDR3: CASSFLTGWSYEQYF. The CDR3 DNA sequence: TGTGCCAGCAGCTTTTTAACAGGGTGGTCTTACGAGCAGTACTTC.

To note about this clonotype: The junction and the germline gene differ at one end; a read error may be behind it. The chain has TRBV29-1 and TRBJ2-3, with 12 bases matching TRBD2. The CDR3 runs to 17 residues. The germline gives CDR1 SQVTM, CDR2 ANQGSEA. CDR3 loop: CCVRGGGLAGSTDTQYF. CDR3 DNA sequence: TGCTGCGTCAGAGGGGGAGGACTAGCGGGGAGTACAGATACGCAGTATTTT.

This clonotype showed up just a few times. The chain employs TRBV7-2 and TRBJ2-5; a weak D match, TRBD1 (6 bases). The V end lost 2 bases, the J end lost 5 bases, and 12 bases lay between the germline ends. Germline V CDR1 and CDR2: SGHTA, FQGNSA. The CDR3 has 14 amino acids. The CDR3 coding sequence is TGTGCCAGCAGCTTACGCAGGGGTGGGGAGACCCAGTACTTC. Translating it yields CASSLRRGGETQYF.

This clonotype was seen a handful of times. V is TRBV20-1 and J is TRBJ1-5; tentative D call: TRBD1 (5 bases). In germline, CDR1 is DFQATT, CDR2 SNEGSKA (reference sequence). V lost 0 bases and J 1 base, leaving 10 bases between the germline ends. This CDR3 is 15 amino acids long. In DNA form, the CDR3 reads TGCAGTGCTAGAGATTCCGGGGGGAGCAATCAGCCCCAGCATTTT. The encoded protein is CSARDSGGSNQPQHF.

This clonotype was counted a few times. The genes are TRBV9 and TRBJ2-3, with 10 bases aligning to TRBD2. The V gene's germline CDR1 is SGDLS and CDR2 YYNGEE. The CDR3 is 16 amino acids. The J segment lost 1 base and the V segment lost 0 bases, leaving 2 bases of the junction unmatched. CDR3 DNA: TGTGCCAGCAGCGTAGGGCTAGCGGGAGGCACAGATACGCAGTATTTT. It translates to CASSVGLAGGTDTQYF.